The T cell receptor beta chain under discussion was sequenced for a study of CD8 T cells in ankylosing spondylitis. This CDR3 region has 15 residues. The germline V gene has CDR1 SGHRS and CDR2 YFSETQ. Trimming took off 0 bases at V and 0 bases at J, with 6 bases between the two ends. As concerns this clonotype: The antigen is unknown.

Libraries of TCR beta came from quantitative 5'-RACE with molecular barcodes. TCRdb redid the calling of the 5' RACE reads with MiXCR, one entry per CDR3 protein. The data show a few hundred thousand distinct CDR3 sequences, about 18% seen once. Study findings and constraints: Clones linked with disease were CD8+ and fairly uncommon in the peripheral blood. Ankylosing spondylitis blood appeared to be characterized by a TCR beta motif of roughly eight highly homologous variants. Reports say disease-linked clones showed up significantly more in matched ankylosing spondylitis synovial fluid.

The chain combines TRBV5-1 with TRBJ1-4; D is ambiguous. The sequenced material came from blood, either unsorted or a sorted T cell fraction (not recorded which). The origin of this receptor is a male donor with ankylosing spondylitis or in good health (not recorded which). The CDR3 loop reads CASSLVQATNEKLFF. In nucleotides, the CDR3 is TGCGCCAGCAGCTTGGTCCAGGCAACTAATGAAAAACTGTTTTTT.